The rows below give T cell receptor beta chains drawn from one sample of a study of control samples from healthy donors and cancer patients. The assay was immunoSEQ multiplex PCR, and TCRdb's table has in-frame clones only and misses some. The table has about 150,000 clones, approximately 94% seen once; the top ten hold approximately 5.5%. The sequenced sample consisted of blood. The receptors come from a man between 40 and 49 years old in good health. CDR3s include the opening cysteine and the closing phenylalanine or tryptophan. The D gene is left open where the match is weak.

V gene	D gene	J gene	CDR3 DNA	CDR3 protein
TRBV29-1	NA	TRBJ1-1	TGCAGCGTTGCGGTAGGGACTATGAACACTGAAGCTTTCTTT	CSVAVGTMNTEAFF
TRBV28	NA	TRBJ1-4	TGTGCCAGCAGTGATCGGTTGACGAGAGAAAAACTGTTTTTT	CASSDRLTREKLFF
TRBV5-1	NA	TRBJ1-1	TGCGCCAGCAGCTTGACGGGGGGCAACACTGAAGCTTTCTTT	CASSLTGGNTEAFF
TRBV12-2	NA	TRBJ2-3	TGTGCAAGTCGCTTAGCGGGACGTTTGGATACGCAGTATTTT	CASRLAGRLDTQYF
TRBV6-5	TRBD1	TRBJ2-2	TGTGCCAGCAGGACAGGGGATTTCACCGGGGAGCTGTTTTTT	CASRTGDFTGELFF
TRBV9	NA	TRBJ2-5	TGTGCCAGCAGCGTAGGGGAATACGGGGTCCAAGAGACCCAGTACTTC	CASSVGEYGVQETQYF
TRBV10-3	NA	TRBJ1-2	TGTGCCATCACCCACAATACTAACTATGGCTACACCTTC	CAITHNTNYGYTF
TRBV27	TRBD1	TRBJ2-7	TGTGCCAGCAGTCTAGGACAGGGGGATGAGCAGTACTTC	CASSLGQGDEQYF
TRBV12-3/TRBV12-4	NA	TRBJ1-5	TGTGCCAGCAGTTTTACAGGGAATCAGCCCCAGCATTTT	CASSFTGNQPQHF
TRBV6-2/TRBV6-3	TRBD2	TRBJ2-1	TGTGCCAGCAGTACAAATAGACTAGCGGGGGACAATGAGCAGTTCTTC	CASSTNRLAGDNEQFF
TRBV19	TRBD1	TRBJ1-4	TGTGCCAGTAGTCTCTACAGGGGGCTTAATGAAAAACTGTTTTTT	CASSLYRGLNEKLFF
TRBV18	NA	TRBJ1-4	TGTGCCAGCTCACCACCGAGGGAGAAAGGTGAAAAACTGTTTTTT	CASSPPREKGEKLFF
TRBV5-1	NA	TRBJ1-2	TGCGCCAGCAGCTTGGGACGGATCTATGGCTACACCTTC	CASSLGRIYGYTF
TRBV27	TRBD1	TRBJ2-7	TGTGCCAGCAGTTTATCAGGGGGCCCTTTCTACGAGCAGTACTTC	CASSLSGGPFYEQYF
TRBV27	NA	TRBJ2-1	TGTGCCAGCAGTTACGGCAGATTGGGCAATGAGCAGTTCTTC	CASSYGRLGNEQFF
TRBV6-2/TRBV6-3	NA	TRBJ1-5	TGTGCCAGCAGTTACTCTCGCGGGGAGCCCCAGCATTTT	CASSYSRGEPQHF